Below, 4 T cell receptor beta chains from the same sample are listed, as sequenced in a study of CDR3 diversity in severe acne. TCRdb recomputed calls from the PCR reads with MiXCR, one row per CDR3 protein. The sample shows about 85,000 distinct CDR3 sequences, roughly half of them seen only once. The specimen sequenced was blood. The receptors here all came from a male donor in good health, serving as a control.

The chain couples TRBV15 to TRBJ1-1; D remains unclear. Germline loops: CDR1 LNHNV, CDR2 YYDKDF (reference sequence). The V and J ends lost 0 bases and 11 bases respectively, with 10 bases between them. The CDR3 totals 12 residues. CDR3 amino acids: CATSRERRGAFF. In DNA, the CDR3 is TGTGCCACCAGCAGAGAACGGCGTGGGGCTTTCTTT.

Concerning this clonotype itself: Just one base apart from a much larger clone, this may be a read error. This CDR3 is missing its conserved last phenylalanine or tryptophan, likely due to a read error. CDR3 in DNA: TGCAGTGCTAGGGACAGGGGGTTACCCCTCCACCTT. This gives the protein CSARDRGLPLHL. This rearrangement joins TRBV20-1 to TRBJ1-6; 10 positions agree with TRBD1. Germline V lookup: CDR1 DFQATT, CDR2 SNEGSKA (reference sequence). V was pared by 3 bases and J by 12 bases, with 2 bases of the junction left unmatched. This CDR3 is built from 12 residues.

This sequence joins TRBV5-1 and TRBJ2-3; D might be TRBD1 or TRBD2, each matching 5 bases. In germline, CDR1 is SGHRS, CDR2 YFSETQ. Trimming pared 5 bases from V and 2 bases from J, leaving 12 bases between. This CDR3 has 14 residues. In DNA, the CDR3 is TGCGCCAGCAGGGCGGCAGGGACCACAGATACGCAGTATTTT. It codes for CASRAAGTTDTQYF.

The CDR3 region has the DNA TGTGCCAGCAGCCCAACCACGACAGGGGGTCGAAACACCATATATTTT. It specifies CASSPTTTGGRNTIYF. The chain uses TRBV9 and TRBJ1-3; TRBD1 agrees at 9 bases. Germline V CDR1 and CDR2: SGDLS, YYNGEE. This CDR3 spans 16 amino acids. The junction had 10 bases not matched to a gene; V was cut back by 4 bases and J by 5 bases.